The next 27 T cell receptor beta chains were all read from a single sample in a study of T cell repertoires in cytomegalovirus infection. TCRdb recomputed calls from the reads with MiXCR, one row per CDR3 protein. The data contain about 250,000 distinct CDR3 sequences, approximately 15% of them singletons. The specimen was CD8+ T cells from PBMCs. The receptors were gathered from a human donor in good health (CMV status not recorded). Some clones in this sample may be carry-over from other donors' samples.

This clonotype was seen more than once but under ten times. The V gene is TRBV20-1, the J gene TRBJ2-1, with D perhaps TRBD1 (6 bases). Germline loops: CDR1 DFQATT, CDR2 SNEGSKA (reference sequence). This CDR3 is built from 12 residues. Trimming took 1 base from V and 8 from J, leaving 9 bases between them. The DNA of the CDR3 is TGCAGTGCTAGAGGAGGGACATATGAGCAGTTCTTC. Encoded protein: CSARGGTYEQFF.

There are a few counts of this clonotype. The chain links TRBV29-1 to TRBJ1-2, with TRBD1 matching over 9 bases. The CDR3 consists of 13 residues. Germline V CDR1 and CDR2: SQVTM, ANQGSEA. V shed 6 bases, J shed 2 bases, and the junction held 4 bases outside the gene matches. This chain's CDR3 is CSVRGQGNYGYTF. The CDR3, as DNA: TGCAGCGTAAGAGGACAGGGGAACTATGGCTACACCTTC.

This clonotype appeared a few times. The chain has TRBV7-2 and TRBJ1-1; TRBD1 matches at 7 bases. CDR1 and CDR2 (germline): SGHTA, FQGNSA. J lost 0 bases, V lost 2 bases, and 6 bases had no gene match. The CDR3 totals 16 residues. The CDR3 loop reads CASSLIGGQMNTEAFF. CDR3 bases: TGTGCCAGCAGCTTAATCGGGGGACAGATGAACACTGAAGCTTTCTTT.

V and J are TRBV7-9 and TRBJ1-6; tentatively, D is TRBD1 (6 bases). CDR3 length equals 18 residues. The germline V and J ends were trimmed by 1 base and 10 bases, with 23 bases remaining between them. From germline, CDR1 is SEHNR and CDR2 FQNEAQ (reference sequence). CDR3 nucleotide sequence: TGTGCCAGCAGCTTAGAAGTCGGCGGAACAGGGATAAGGTCACCCCTCCACTTT. It specifies CASSLEVGGTGIRSPLHF.

About this clonotype: One end of the junction does not line up with germline, which may come from a read error. V is TRBV15 and J is TRBJ2-1; the D is unclear. The CDR3 covers 17 residues. Germline-derived CDR1 and CDR2 are LNHNV and YYDKDF (reference sequence). The CDR3 DNA is TGTGTCACCAGCAGAGTCCTTCAGGACCCCCCGTACAATGAGCAGTTCTTC. As protein: CVTSRVLQDPPYNEQFF.

This chain links TRBV4-1 with TRBJ2-1, with D tentatively TRBD2 (6 bases). CDR3 length equals 13 residues. With 1 base removed from V and 10 bases from J, the gap between germline ends came to 11 bases. CDR1 and CDR2 (germline): MGHRA, YSYEKL. The CDR3 nucleotides are TGCGCCAGCAGCCAAGCTGGGGGGACCGAGCAGTTCTTC. This sequence encodes CASSQAGGTEQFF.

The chain joins TRBV6-2 or TRBV6-3 to TRBJ2-1, with 10 positions matching TRBD2. V lost 5 bases to trimming and J lost 3 bases; unmatched junction nucleotides: 4. This CDR3 is built from 15 residues. CDR1 is MNHEY, CDR2 SVGEGT, per germline. CDR3 sequence reads: CASSDKRGGYNEQFF. The CDR3 coding sequence is TGTGCCAGCAGTGATAAGCGGGGGGGCTACAATGAGCAGTTCTTC.

The chain combines TRBV28 with TRBJ1-2; no definite D call. The CDR3 spans 13 residues. The germline gives CDR1 MDHEN, CDR2 SYDVKM. V lost 6 bases to trimming and J lost 2 bases, with 10 bases between them. In nucleotides, the CDR3 is TGTGCCAGCAGCGTCACCCAGAACTATGGCTACACCTTC. This sequence encodes CASSVTQNYGYTF.

This clonotype was recorded at least ten times. The chain has TRBV6-2 or TRBV6-3 and TRBJ1-5, with D perhaps matching TRBD1 (5 bases). Trimming removed 2 bases from V and 8 bases from J, with 16 bases in between. CDR1 and CDR2 (germline): MNHEY, SVGEGT. The CDR3 consists of 15 residues. In nucleotides, the CDR3 is TGTGCCAGCAGTTACGGGATGAGGGACTGGGAGCCCCAGCATTTT. As protein: CASSYGMRDWEPQHF.

This clonotype was observed a handful of times. The CDR3 sequence is CASSFTSGGGLAEQYF. The CDR3 bases are TGTGCCAGCAGTTTTACTAGCGGGGGGGGATTAGCCGAGCAGTACTTC. The chain has TRBV27 and TRBJ2-7; 13 nucleotides line up with TRBD2. The V gene end was trimmed by 3 bases and the J gene end by 6 bases; junction bases not matched to a gene: 8. The germline CDR1 and CDR2 sequences are MNHEY and SMNVEV (reference sequence). The CDR3 is 16 amino acids.

This chain joins TRBV7-9 and TRBJ2-5; D is ambiguous. Trimming stripped 1 base from V and 5 bases from J, with 17 bases between. The CDR3 has 16 amino acids. From germline, CDR1 is SEHNR and CDR2 FQNEAQ (reference sequence). CDR3 sequence reads: CASSLVLLAIGETQYF. For the CDR3, the DNA is TGTGCCAGCAGCTTAGTACTTTTGGCTATCGGGGAGACCCAGTACTTC. Filled out from reference TRBV7-9 and TRBJ2-5, the complete variable domain reads DTGVSQNPRHKITKRGQNVTFRCDPISEHNRLYWYRQTLGQGPEFLTYFQNEAQLEKSRLLSDRFSAERPKGSFSTLEIQRTEQGDSAMYLCASSLVLLAIGETQYFGPGTRLLVL.

This clonotype was observed a few times. The chain employs TRBV23-1 and TRBJ1-6, with D perhaps TRBD1 (5 bases). TRBV23-1 is annotated as an ORF whose role is uncertain. Between the trimmed V and J ends, which lost 0 bases and 8 bases, there was a span of 11 bases. This CDR3 contains 15 residues. In nucleotides, the CDR3 is TGCGCCAGCAGTCAATCGATGGGGGTTCATTCACCCCTCCACTTT. Translated, it gives CASSQSMGVHSPLHF.

The V gene is TRBV28, the J gene TRBJ1-4; 7 bases agree with TRBD1. The V segment lost 5 bases and the J segment 4 bases; nucleotides outside the gene matches: 7. The CDR3 totals 15 residues. Per germline, CDR1 MDHEN and CDR2 SYDVKM. The CDR3 coding sequence is TGTGCCAGCAGTCCCGGACAGGAGAATAATGAAAAACTGTTTTTT. Translated, it gives CASSPGQENNEKLFF.

The chain is built from TRBV5-1 and TRBJ2-7; D is possibly TRBD1 (6 bases). The CDR3 spans 14 residues. Deletions cut 3 bases from V and 3 bases from J, with 13 bases between. Germline CDR1 and CDR2: SGHRS and YFSETQ. The CDR3 DNA is TGCGCCAGCAGCTCGGGACATTTCAACTACGAGCAGTACTTC. Amino acid sequence: CASSSGHFNYEQYF.

In this sample, this clonotype turned up a few times. This rearrangement joins TRBV4-2 to TRBJ1-2; possibly TRBD1 for D (5 bases). Germline V gives CDR1 LGHNA, CDR2 YNFKEQ. This CDR3 has 16 residues. Trimming took 1 base from V and 6 from J, leaving 18 bases between them. CDR3 sequence reads: CASSQVAQGAFHGYTF. CDR3 sequence (DNA): TGTGCCAGCAGCCAAGTCGCTCAGGGAGCCTTCCATGGCTACACCTTC.

V usage is TRBV18 and J usage is TRBJ2-1; D is perhaps TRBD2 (6 bases). Germline CDR1 is KGHSH and CDR2 is LQKENI. CDR3 length: 15 residues. Trimming cost V 0 bases and J 6 bases, with 12 bases left between them. In DNA, the CDR3 is TGTGCCAGCTCACCACCGGCGGGGCCGAGCAATGAGCAGTTCTTC. Translating it yields CASSPPAGPSNEQFF.

The table lists this clonotype with many counts. This chain links TRBV7-2 with TRBJ2-7; D might be TRBD1 (5 bases). The CDR3 contains 14 residues. The germline V and J ends were trimmed by 1 base and 2 bases, with 9 bases remaining between them. Germline CDR1 reads SGHTA; CDR2 reads FQGNSA. As DNA, the CDR3 is TGTGCCAGCAGCTTAGATAGGGGCACCTACGAGCAGTACTTC. It specifies CASSLDRGTYEQYF.

V is TRBV6-5 and J is TRBJ1-2, with 7 bases matching TRBD1. Germline V gives CDR1 MNHEY, CDR2 SVGAGI. With V trimmed by 3 bases and J by 5 bases, 6 bases remained unmatched. The CDR3 is 14 amino acids. The CDR3 DNA follows: TGTGCCAGCAGTTATGCAGGGGGACAATATGGCTACACCTTC. It yields the protein CASSYAGGQYGYTF.

With regard to this clonotype: A single base separates this from a much larger clone, so it may be a read error. This sequence joins TRBV10-3 and TRBJ1-2; 9 bases match TRBD1. This CDR3 region has 14 residues. The V gene's germline CDR1 is ENHRY and CDR2 SYGVKD. V lost 2 bases, J lost 8 bases, and 6 bases stayed unmatched. Written as DNA, the CDR3 is TGTGCCATCAGTGAGACAGGGACAGGGAACGGCTACACCTTC. This translates into CAISETGTGNGYTF.

This clonotype was recorded many times. J is TRBJ1-1 and V is TRBV4-1; possibly TRBD1 for D (5 bases). Germline V gene lookup returns CDR1 MGHRA and CDR2 YSYEKL. The CDR3 length is 15 residues. Trimming removed 0 bases from V and 1 base from J, with 9 bases in between. The CDR3 is CASSQDPGPNTEAFF. CDR3 bases: TGCGCCAGCAGCCAAGACCCGGGACCGAACACTGAAGCTTTCTTT.

The V and J genes are TRBV28 and TRBJ2-7; perhaps TRBD1 as D (5 bases). CDR1 MDHEN and CDR2 SYDVKM come from the germline V gene. This CDR3 contains 15 residues. Trimming pared 3 bases from V and 0 bases from J, leaving 12 bases between. This chain's CDR3 is CASSFGRASSYEQYF. As DNA, the CDR3 is TGTGCCAGCAGTTTCGGCAGGGCTAGCTCCTACGAGCAGTACTTC.

V is TRBV5-1 and J is TRBJ2-3; D remains unclear. Germline CDR1 SGHRS, CDR2 YFSETQ. The CDR3 is made up of 16 amino acids. Trimming removed 4 bases from V and 4 bases from J, with 19 bases in between. CDR3 sequence reads: CASSPQKGRDADTQYF. CDR3 DNA sequence: TGCGCCAGCAGCCCCCAAAAGGGCCGTGACGCAGATACGCAGTATTTT.

The chain combines TRBV5-1 with TRBJ2-7; D not certain. V was pared by 5 bases and J by 3 bases, with 6 bases between. The CDR3 length is 11 residues. Germline CDR1 and CDR2: SGHRS and YFSETQ. As DNA, the CDR3 is TGCGCCAGCAGGGAAAGCTACGAGCAGTACTTC. Encoded protein: CASRESYEQYF.

This clonotype was observed a few times. The V gene is TRBV18, the J gene TRBJ2-6, with 8 bases matching TRBD1. Germline CDR1 and CDR2: KGHSH and LQKENI. Trimming took 1 base from V and 15 from J; bases not matched to a gene: 17. The CDR3 runs to 17 residues. The CDR3 is CASSPLLRPGQGTDLTF. The CDR3 DNA is TGTGCCAGCTCACCACTTCTAAGACCTGGACAGGGTACGGACCTGACTTTC.

In this sample, this clonotype turned up many times. The chain uses TRBV7-9 and TRBJ1-1; no clear D gene. This CDR3 is built from 15 residues. Looked up from germline, CDR1 is SEHNR and CDR2 is FQNEAQ (reference sequence). With 1 base removed from V and 10 bases from J, the gap between germline ends came to 19 bases. CDR3 in DNA: TGTGCCAGCAGCTTAGTTAACATGAACACTGAAGGAGCTTTCTTT. Encoded protein: CASSLVNMNTEGAFF.

This clonotype was detected once. The chain couples TRBV7-9 to TRBJ2-2; D possibly corresponds to TRBD1 (5 bases). Trimming removed 2 bases at V and 0 bases at J, with 19 bases between. The CDR3 sequence is 19 residues long. Germline V lookup: CDR1 SEHNR, CDR2 FQNEAQ (reference sequence). The CDR3 DNA reads TGTGCCAGCAGCTTACCCGACTCTCAGACAGTTACGAACACCGGGGAGCTGTTTTTT. It specifies CASSLPDSQTVTNTGELFF.

This clonotype was seen more than once but under ten times. The chain employs TRBV4-3 and TRBJ1-1, with 9 bases fitting TRBD1. The CDR3 is made up of 17 amino acids. V lost 2 bases to trimming and J lost 6 bases; unmatched junction nucleotides: 13. Germline assignment: CDR1 LGHNA and CDR2 YSLEER. CDR3 bases: TGCGCCAGCAGCCAAATAACCCCCGGGACAGGGTTCCCTGAAGCTTTCTTT. This codes for CASSQITPGTGFPEAFF.